The 30 T cell receptor beta chains below were found in one sample sequenced in a study of regulatory T cells in long-lasting Graves disease (dated by TCRdb to about 2021). Library creation used multiplex PCR. The data were produced on an Illumina HiSeq 4000. TCR beta libraries were built with iRepertoire HTBI primers and Arm-PCR amplification of CDR3 regions. Using fastp at Q25 and MiXCR, TCRdb reprocessed the public reads and kept productive beta chains. Identical CDR3 protein sequences are pooled into one entry, listed with their most common genes and DNA. A total of hundreds of thousands of distinct CDR3 sequences appear in this sample, 15% to 20% of them only once. The ten largest account for around 25% of the sample. This specimen's time point label, interpreted: newly diagnosed GD, antithyroid drugs for less than 3 months. For both TCR sequencing and RNA sequencing, RNA was extracted from PBMCs using TRIzol.

The same specimen was also included in a second study, on T cells in Graves' hyperthyroidism and ophthalmopathy.

The sequenced sample was peripheral blood mononuclear cells (PBMCs), obtained at new diagnosis, from a patient treated with antithyroid drugs. All receptors derive from a woman aged 40 to 65 with Graves disease. Donor details come from another sample of the same person, matched by shared clones.

This chain joins TRBV12-3 or TRBV12-4 and TRBJ2-2; weak D call: TRBD2 (5 bases). Deletions cut 6 bases from V and 0 bases from J, with 11 bases between. The CDR3 contains 15 residues. CDR3 in amino acids: CASSKPGTNTGELFF. Written as DNA, the CDR3 is TGTGCCAGCAGCAAACCGGGGACGAACACCGGGGAGCTGTTTTTT.

This clonotype was observed a handful of times. The chain recombines TRBV19 with TRBJ1-4; D is perhaps TRBD1 (5 bases). The CDR3 covers 15 residues. The germline V gene has CDR1 LNHDA and CDR2 SQIVND (reference sequence). The V end was cut by 3 bases, the J end by 3 bases, with 11 bases between. DNA of the CDR3: TGTGCCAGTAGTATGAGGGGCGTTTCTAATGAAAAACTGTTTTTT. This codes for CASSMRGVSNEKLFF.

This clonotype was recorded at least ten times. The rearrangement links TRBV5-1 to TRBJ2-1; TRBD1 might be the D (6 bases). Germline CDR1 is SGHRS and CDR2 is YFSETQ. The ends were cut back, 1 base at V and 13 bases at J, with 15 bases in the middle. The CDR3 is 13 residues long. CDR3 amino acids: CASSLLSGVGQFF. CDR3 bases: TGCGCCAGCAGCTTGCTTTCAGGGGTTGGTCAGTTCTTC.

This clonotype was picked up many times. CDR3 sequence: CASQLTENTEAFF. The CDR3 DNA sequence: TGTGCCAGTCAACTAACAGAGAACACTGAAGCTTTCTTT. The chain employs TRBV2 and TRBJ1-1; D is ambiguous. This CDR3 comprises 13 residues. The germline V and J ends were trimmed by 9 bases and 1 base, with 12 bases remaining between them. Germline values: CDR1 SNHLY, CDR2 FYNNEI.

The chain employs TRBV28 and TRBJ2-2; D possibly corresponds to TRBD1 (5 bases). Germline V gives CDR1 MDHEN, CDR2 SYDVKM. The V gene lost 3 bases and the J gene lost 5 bases, with 13 bases spanning the gap. The CDR3 runs to 15 residues. This chain's CDR3 is CASSLTREGTGELFF. The CDR3 DNA follows: TGTGCCAGCAGTTTGACCAGGGAAGGGACCGGGGAGCTGTTTTTT.

This CDR3 reads CASRLGAEASPLHF. CDR3 nucleotides: TGTGCCAGCAGGTTAGGGGCCGAAGCCTCACCCCTCCACTTT. This chain uses TRBV4-2 with TRBJ1-6; D is perhaps TRBD1 (5 bases). The CDR3 covers 14 residues. With 6 bases removed from V and 10 bases from J, the gap between germline ends came to 16 bases. The germline V gene has CDR1 LGHNA and CDR2 YNFKEQ.

There are many counts of this clonotype. The chain uses TRBV18 and TRBJ1-1; D is ambiguous. Trimming removed 3 bases from V and 1 base from J, with 15 bases in between. CDR3 size: 16 residues. Per germline, CDR1 KGHSH and CDR2 LQKENI. In DNA form, the CDR3 reads TGTGCCAGCTCACCGGTCGAGTTCGGAGAGAACACTGAAGCTTTCTTT. It encodes CASSPVEFGENTEAFF.

The V call is TRBV10-3, the J call TRBJ2-2; D ambiguous. Deletions cut 7 bases from V and 2 bases from J, with 8 bases between. The CDR3 has 13 residues. The germline gives CDR1 ENHRY, CDR2 SYGVKD. CDR3 in amino acids: CAIKQANTGELFF. CDR3 coding DNA: TGTGCCATCAAACAAGCTAACACCGGGGAGCTGTTTTTT.

As regards this clonotype: This may come from a read error, since a much larger clone is one base off. The chain uses TRBV7-8 and TRBJ2-3; D possibly corresponds to TRBD1 (7 bases). The CDR3 has 15 amino acids. CDR1 is SGHVS and CDR2 is FQNEAQ in the germline V gene. CDR3 nucleotide sequence: TGTGCCAGCAGCTTCCGCAGGGGGGTTGGAGATACGCAGAATTTT. Translated, it gives CASSFRRGVGDTQNF.

The V gene is TRBV5-4, the J gene TRBJ1-2, with a possible D match to TRBD1 (6 bases). Germline V gene sequence: CDR1 SGHNT, CDR2 YYREEE (reference sequence). Trimming removed 4 bases from V and 5 bases from J, with 18 bases in between. The CDR3 extends over 15 amino acids. The CDR3: CASSQEGGLGYGYTF. CDR3 DNA sequence: TGTGCCAGCAGCCAGGAGGGGGGCCTCGGGTATGGCTACACCTTC.

This clonotype was counted once. The V and J genes are TRBV9 and TRBJ2-1; a weak D match, TRBD1 (6 bases). The V end was cut by 1 base, the J end by 5 bases, with 13 bases between. The CDR3 has 15 residues. Germline CDR1 is SGDLS and CDR2 is YYNGEE. The CDR3 bases are TGTGCCAGCAGCGTAATGGGGGCCATTAACAATGAGCAGTTCTTC. This sequence encodes CASSVMGAINNEQFF.

The chain joins TRBV5-1 to TRBJ1-2, with D maybe TRBD1 (5 bases). The germline V gene has CDR1 SGHRS and CDR2 YFSETQ. There are 14 residues in the CDR3. The ends were cut back, 0 bases at V and 2 bases at J, with 8 bases in the middle. CDR3 bases: TGCGCCAGCAGCTTGGGGGGGATGAACTATGGCTACACCTTC. It translates to CASSLGGMNYGYTF.

This clonotype occurred a few times. V usage is TRBV7-9 and J usage is TRBJ1-1; D remains unclear. V gave up 6 bases and J gave up 1 base, with 18 bases separating them. Germline V gene lookup returns CDR1 SEHNR and CDR2 FQNEAQ (reference sequence). CDR3 length equals 16 residues. The CDR3 coding sequence is TGTGCCAGCAGACCCCTCTTGAGTGATGGGAACACTGAAGCTTTCTTT. The encoded protein is CASRPLLSDGNTEAFF.

V is TRBV7-9 and J is TRBJ1-1; D remains unclear. Deletions cut 5 bases from V and 6 bases from J, with 13 bases between. The CDR3 totals 13 residues. In germline, CDR1 is SEHNR, CDR2 FQNEAQ (reference sequence). The CDR3, as DNA: TGTGCCAGCAGCCTCGAGGTAGGCTCTGAAGCTTTCTTT. This sequence encodes CASSLEVGSEAFF.

V is TRBV3-1 and J is TRBJ2-2; unclear D gene. V was trimmed by 3 bases and J by 6 bases, leaving 11 bases between them. This CDR3 is 14 amino acids long. Germline-derived CDR1 and CDR2 are LGHDT and YNNKEL (reference sequence). The CDR3 loop is CASSHPSSAGELFF. The DNA of the CDR3 is TGTGCCAGCAGCCACCCCTCGTCGGCCGGGGAGCTGTTTTTT.

This clonotype was seen ten or more times. The chain carries TRBV5-1 and TRBJ1-1, with D maybe TRBD1 (6 bases). The CDR3 is 15 residues long. V was clipped by 4 bases and J by 1 base, with 14 bases between them. Germline loops: CDR1 SGHRS, CDR2 YFSETQ. CDR3: CASSRSGQQNTEAFF. The CDR3 coding sequence is TGCGCCAGCAGCCGCAGCGGACAGCAGAACACTGAAGCTTTCTTT.

The gene calls are TRBV7-9 and TRBJ1-6; D gene uncertain. This CDR3 contains 12 residues. V was trimmed by 5 bases and J by 13 bases, leaving 12 bases between them. Germline lookup yields CDR1 SEHNR and CDR2 FQNEAQ (reference sequence). The CDR3 nucleotides read TGTGCCAGCAGCCCCCCTGGAGGCCCCCTCCACTTT. It is translated as CASSPPGGPLHF.

This rearrangement joins TRBV28 to TRBJ2-1; 8 bases agree with TRBD2. Germline CDR1 MDHEN, CDR2 SYDVKM. The CDR3 loop spans 17 amino acids. Losses at the gene ends were 6 bases for V and 0 bases for J; bases not matched to a gene: 10. Here the CDR3 reads CASSPSAGARSYNEQFF. The CDR3 bases are TGTGCCAGCAGCCCTTCAGCGGGGGCCCGCTCCTACAATGAGCAGTTCTTC.

This clonotype was recorded once. This may arise from a read error, as a much more abundant clone is one base away. The chain employs TRBV2 and TRBJ1-2; 12 bases match TRBD1. Germline CDR1 SNHLY, CDR2 FYNNEI. This CDR3 spans 14 amino acids. CDR3 DNA sequence: TGTGCCAGCAGAGCACCGGGACAGGGGGCTGGCTGCACCTTC. Translation gives CASRAPGQGAGCTF.

The J gene is TRBJ2-3, the V gene TRBV7-2, with D possibly being TRBD1 (5 bases). The germline V gene encodes CDR1 SGHTA and CDR2 FQGNSA. The CDR3 covers 14 residues. V shed 2 bases and J shed 15 bases, with 21 bases lying between them. This CDR3 reads CASSLRQGGMEFYF. The CDR3 coding sequence is TGTGCCAGCAGCTTACGGCAGGGTGGGATGGAATTCTATTTT.

This clonotype was seen more than once but under ten times. The V and J genes are TRBV10-2 and TRBJ1-5; D not certain. V was pared by 3 bases and J by 2 bases, with 5 bases between. Germline V gene data show CDR1 as WSHSY and CDR2 as SAAADI. This CDR3 spans 13 amino acids. CDR3 sequence (DNA): TGCGCCAGCAGTGAAAACGGCAATCAGCCCCAGCATTTT. Its translation is CASSENGNQPQHF.

This clonotype was seen ten or more times. The chain joins TRBV30 to TRBJ2-2; maybe TRBD1 (6 bases). The CDR3 sequence is 13 residues long. Per the germline V gene, CDR1 is GTSNPN and CDR2 is SVGIG (reference sequence). V lost 5 bases to trimming and J lost 3 bases, with 10 bases between them. The CDR3 sequence is CAWLTGYTGELFF. The CDR3 DNA is TGTGCCTGGTTGACAGGCTACACCGGGGAGCTGTTTTTT.

This clonotype occurred a few times. This chain links TRBV5-1 with TRBJ2-7, with 12 bases that match TRBD2. This CDR3 has 17 residues. Trimming took 4 bases from V and 1 from J; bases not matched to a gene: 9. The V gene's germline CDR1 is SGHRS and CDR2 YFSETQ. CDR3 sequence (DNA): TGCGCCAGCAGCCCACGGACTAGCGGGGCGGATTCCTACGAGCAGTACTTC. Its protein is CASSPRTSGADSYEQYF.

This clonotype was observed many times. CDR3 loop: CASSEFRGYSYEQYF. The CDR3 DNA follows: TGTGCCAGCAGTGAATTTCGAGGATACTCCTACGAGCAGTACTTC. This chain links TRBV2 with TRBJ2-7; no clear D. The CDR3 is 15 residues long. Per the germline V gene, CDR1 is SNHLY and CDR2 is FYNNEI. Trimming removed 2 bases at V and 0 bases at J, with 11 bases between.

This clonotype was counted at least ten times. This CDR3 is CASSLRGAAAGELFF. CDR3 bases: TGTGCCAGCAGCCTTAGAGGGGCAGCAGCCGGGGAGCTGTTTTTT. The gene calls are TRBV3-1 and TRBJ2-2; the D gene could be TRBD1 or TRBD2 (5 bases each). CDR3 size: 15 residues. Germline-derived CDR1 and CDR2 are LGHDT and YNNKEL (reference sequence). Trimming removed 4 bases at V and 6 bases at J, with 15 bases between.

In its sample, this clonotype was seen a few times. This rearrangement joins TRBV18 to TRBJ1-2, with 10 bases matching TRBD1. Germline lookup yields CDR1 KGHSH and CDR2 LQKENI. The CDR3 has 15 residues. With V trimmed by 5 bases and J by 7 bases, 10 bases remained unmatched. CDR3 in amino acids: CASSSIGTGVRGYTF. The DNA for the CDR3 is TGTGCCAGCTCATCAATTGGGACAGGGGTTCGTGGCTACACCTTC.

This clonotype was counted at least ten times. This chain connects TRBV11-3 to TRBJ1-1; D is uncertain. This CDR3 comprises 12 residues. The V gene's germline CDR1 is SGHNT and CDR2 YENEEA. Trimming left V 5 bases short and J 4 bases short, with 8 bases between. CDR3 coding DNA: TGTGCCAGCAGCCCTTTAATCACTGAAGCTTTCTTT. Translation: CASSPLITEAFF. Filled out from reference TRBV11-3 and TRBJ1-1, the complete variable domain reads EAGVVQSPRYKIIEKKQPVAFWCNPISGHNTLYWYLQNLGQGPELLIRYENEEAVDDSQLPKDRFSAERLKGVDSTLKIQPAELGDSAVYLCASSPLITEAFFGQGTRLTVV.

V is TRBV4-1 and J is TRBJ2-1, with D tentatively TRBD1 (7 bases). This CDR3 spans 20 amino acids. Trimming removed 4 bases from V and 10 bases from J, with 35 bases in between. Per the germline V gene, CDR1 is MGHRA and CDR2 is YSYEKL. CDR3 nucleotides: TGCGCCAGCAGCCGTAGGGTCGGGACAGTAGCAGACCCGGGGGACGGAGAGCAGTTCTTC. Translated: CASSRRVGTVADPGDGEQFF.

The chain carries TRBV7-2 and TRBJ1-3, with D maybe TRBD1 (5 bases). Germline V gene data show CDR1 as SGHTA and CDR2 as FQGNSA. The CDR3 is 16 residues long. The V end was cut by 1 base, the J end by 3 bases, with 13 bases between. The CDR3: CASSLVSQGLGNTIYF. CDR3 in DNA: TGTGCCAGCAGCTTAGTAAGCCAGGGACTTGGAAACACCATATATTTT.

This clonotype was counted ten times or more. The V gene is TRBV18, the J gene TRBJ2-1, with 9 bases fitting TRBD1. Unmatched junction bases numbered 4, after V lost 3 bases and J lost 4 bases. Looked up from germline, CDR1 is KGHSH and CDR2 is LQKENI. This CDR3 region has 15 residues. CDR3 bases: TGTGCCAGCTCACCCGGGACAGGGCTATACAATGAGCAGTTCTTC. Translation gives CASSPGTGLYNEQFF. Together with reference TRBV18 and TRBJ2-1, the CDR3 gives the full variable domain: NAGVMQNPRHLVRRRGQEARLRCSPMKGHSHVYWYRQLPEEGLKFMVYLQKENIIDESGMPKERFSAEFPKEGPSILRIQQVVRGDSAAYFCASSPGTGLYNEQFFGPGTRLTVL.